This T cell receptor beta chain was obtained from a study of patients and donors after allogeneic stem cell transplantation. The germline gives CDR1 MNHNY, CDR2 SVGAGI (reference sequence). The V end lost 2 bases, the J end lost 2 bases, and 13 bases lay between the germline ends. This CDR3 is built from 15 residues. A single record per CDR3 protein comes from TCRdb applying MiXCR to the RT-PCR reads. This sample yields about 100,000 distinct CDR3 sequences, of which around 35% are seen a single time; 27% belongs to the top ten. This clonotype occurred a few times. Sequenced material: blood, either unsorted or a sorted T cell fraction (not recorded which). The chain joins TRBV6-6 to TRBJ2-7, with a weak D call TRBD2 (6 bases). The sequence derives from a human donor who was either an allogeneic HSCT recipient or a stem cell or donor lymphocyte infusion donor (not recorded which). It is not recorded whose cells these are; they may come from a transplant donor. The CDR3 DNA is TGTGCCAGCAGTTACGGCCGGGACTCCACCTACGAGCAGTACTTC. Its translation: CASSYGRDSTYEQYF.